Following are 17 T cell receptor beta chains from one sample sequenced in a study of blood T cell repertoires in COVID-19. Sequencing used immunoSEQ multiplex PCR; TCRdb keeps in-frame clones, though not all of them. The sample has 250,000 to 300,000 clones; around 89% are singletons. Material for sequencing was peripheral blood. The receptors derive from a woman aged 55-75 years with COVID-19, enrolled during active disease.

V usage is TRBV6-2 or TRBV6-3 and J usage is TRBJ2-7; TRBD1 might be the D (5 bases). V was clipped by 2 bases and J by 2 bases, with 7 bases between them. Germline CDR1 reads MNHEY; CDR2 reads SVGEGT. This CDR3 is 13 amino acids long. The CDR3, as DNA: TGTGCCAGCAGTTACCGGACACCCTACGAGCAGTACTTC. This codes for CASSYRTPYEQYF.

The rearrangement links TRBV9 to TRBJ2-5; 10 bases are a match to TRBD2. Germline-derived CDR1 and CDR2 are SGDLS and YYNGEE. Trimming took 1 base from V and 4 from J; bases not matched to a gene: 4. This CDR3 has 15 amino acids. Here the CDR3 reads CASSVNLAGVETQYF. DNA for the CDR3: TGTGCCAGCAGCGTAAATCTAGCGGGGGTAGAGACCCAGTACTTC.

This clone turned up a few times. The genes are TRBV5-4 and TRBJ2-1; no clear D gene. The CDR3 spans 13 residues. From germline, CDR1 is SGHNT and CDR2 YYREEE (reference sequence). Trimming left V 0 bases short and J 5 bases short, with 6 bases between. CDR3 amino acids: CASSLGHNNEQFF. In nucleotides, the CDR3 is TGTGCCAGCAGCTTGGGGCACAACAATGAGCAGTTCTTC.

This CDR3 is CASSLRQGSTNEKLFF. CDR3 nucleotides: TGTGCCAGCAGCCTCAGACAGGGATCAACTAATGAAAAACTGTTTTTT. This rearrangement joins TRBV7-9 to TRBJ1-4, with 7 bases identical to TRBD1. The germline CDR1 and CDR2 sequences are SEHNR and FQNEAQ (reference sequence). V dropped 5 bases and J dropped 0; count of bases not matched to a gene: 6. The CDR3 loop spans 16 amino acids.

The V and J genes are TRBV14 and TRBJ1-5; D is possibly TRBD1 (5 bases). The V end lost 3 bases, the J end lost 7 bases, and 13 bases lay between the germline ends. This CDR3 is 14 amino acids long. Germline V gives CDR1 SGHDN, CDR2 FVKESK. This CDR3 is CASSHSGGGQPQHF. The CDR3 coding sequence is TGTGCCAGCAGCCACTCCGGGGGGGGACAGCCCCAGCATTTT.

The chain links TRBV6-4 to TRBJ2-3; 9 bases agree with TRBD1. The CDR3 covers 14 residues. The junction had 0 bases not matched to a gene; V was cut back by 4 bases and J by 1 base. From germline, CDR1 is MRHNA and CDR2 SNTAGT. The CDR3 DNA is TGTGCCAGCAGTGGGACAGGGGGCACAGATACGCAGTATTTT. Protein sequence: CASSGTGGTDTQYF.

The chain has TRBV20-1 and TRBJ1-1; no firm D call. CDR3 size: 13 residues. Germline lookup yields CDR1 DFQATT and CDR2 SNEGSKA (reference sequence). V lost 3 bases, J lost 1 base, and 9 bases lay in between. The CDR3 sequence is CSASSHSNTEAFF. The CDR3 DNA is TGCAGTGCTAGTTCGCACTCGAACACTGAAGCTTTCTTT.

The J gene is TRBJ1-3, the V gene TRBV7-2, with a possible D match to TRBD1 (6 bases). This CDR3 has 16 residues. V was shortened by 2 bases and J by 2 bases, with 13 bases between the two germline ends. CDR1 is SGHTA and CDR2 is FQGNSA in the germline V gene. CDR3 sequence reads: CASSLRDRSPGNTIYF. DNA for the CDR3: TGTGCCAGCAGCTTAAGAGACAGGTCCCCTGGAAACACCATATATTTT. The whole variable domain, filled in from reference TRBV7-2 and TRBJ1-3, reads GAGVSQSPSNKVTEKGKDVELRCDPISGHTALYWYRQSLGQGLEFLIYFQGNSAPDKSGLPSDRFSAERTGGSVSTLTIQRTQQEDSAVYLCASSLRDRSPGNTIYFGEGSWLTVV.

The V and J genes are TRBV2 and TRBJ1-1; the D gene is possibly TRBD1 (6 bases). Looked up from germline, CDR1 is SNHLY and CDR2 is FYNNEI. V gave up 7 bases and J gave up 3 bases, with 21 bases separating them. The CDR3 totals 16 residues. The CDR3 nucleotides are TGTGCCAGCATCAAAGGGGGAGGGGCTTCGCACACTGAAGCTTTCTTT. Protein product: CASIKGGGASHTEAFF.

This clone appeared once. The chain couples TRBV30 to TRBJ2-2; D possibly corresponds to TRBD2 (6 bases). Germline CDR1 is GTSNPN and CDR2 is SVGIG (reference sequence). Trimming took 2 bases from V and 7 from J, leaving 14 bases between them. This CDR3 comprises 14 residues. The CDR3 region has the DNA TGTGCCTGGAGTCCCACGGACTACATCGGGGAGCTGTTTTTT. Translated: CAWSPTDYIGELFF.

The gene calls are TRBV7-9 and TRBJ1-1; TRBD1 matches at 7 bases. The germline CDR1 and CDR2 sequences are SEHNR and FQNEAQ (reference sequence). Trimming removed 5 bases from V and 4 bases from J; junction bases left unmatched: 7. The CDR3 contains 14 residues. CDR3 loop: CASSPRTGSTEAFF. CDR3 nucleotides: TGTGCCAGCAGCCCCCGGACAGGTAGCACTGAAGCTTTCTTT. Using reference TRBV7-9 and TRBJ1-1 for the parts outside the CDR3, the full variable domain is DTGVSQNPRHKITKRGQNVTFRCDPISEHNRLYWYRQTLGQGPEFLTYFQNEAQLEKSRLLSDRFSAERPKGSFSTLEIQRTEQGDSAMYLCASSPRTGSTEAFFGQGTRLTVV.

CDR3 sequence (DNA): TGTGCCAGCAGTTACGGAGGGGCAGTCGAGCAGTACTTC. Translated, it gives CASSYGGAVEQYF. This rearrangement joins TRBV6-6 to TRBJ2-7, with D tentatively TRBD2 (6 bases). CDR1 is MNHNY, CDR2 SVGAGI, per germline (reference sequence). The length of the CDR3 is 13 residues. Trimming pared 2 bases from V and 6 bases from J, leaving 11 bases between.

The chain is built from TRBV5-4 and TRBJ1-5; D unresolved. The CDR3 spans 15 residues. V was shortened by 4 bases and J by 1 base, with 12 bases between the two germline ends. Germline V lookup: CDR1 SGHNT, CDR2 YYREEE (reference sequence). The CDR3 here is CASSPGYGSNQPQHF. The CDR3 bases are TGTGCCAGCAGCCCGGGGTATGGGAGCAATCAGCCCCAGCATTTT.

The rearrangement links TRBV7-9 to TRBJ1-2; D call uncertain. Germline-derived CDR1 and CDR2 are SEHNR and FQNEAQ (reference sequence). The V end lost 1 base, the J end lost 10 bases, and 10 bases lay between the germline ends. There are 12 residues in the CDR3. Here the CDR3 DNA reads TGTGCCAGCAGCTTAGGGTCCGAGGACTACACCTTC. It specifies CASSLGSEDYTF.

V usage is TRBV9 and J usage is TRBJ1-6, with D perhaps TRBD1 (6 bases). V lost 0 bases to trimming and J lost 4 bases, with 11 bases between them. The CDR3 loop spans 16 amino acids. Germline V gene sequence: CDR1 SGDLS, CDR2 YYNGEE. The CDR3 region has the DNA TGTGCCAGCAGCGTAGGTGGCAGGGGATATAATTCACCCCTCCACTTT. Encoded protein: CASSVGGRGYNSPLHF.

The rearrangement links TRBV27 to TRBJ2-3; TRBD2 matches at 9 bases. V shed 10 bases and J 2 bases; nucleotides not matched to a gene: 4. The CDR3 loop spans 13 amino acids. Germline V lookup: CDR1 MNHEY, CDR2 SMNVEV (reference sequence). The CDR3, as DNA: TGTGCCACCAGCGGGGGGAACACAGATACGCAGTATTTT. It specifies CATSGGNTDTQYF.

The chain links TRBV2 to TRBJ2-1; 9 bases match TRBD2. The CDR3 sequence is 16 residues long. Germline V gives CDR1 SNHLY, CDR2 FYNNEI. J was trimmed by 6 bases and V by 4 bases; bases with no gene match: 10. In DNA form, the CDR3 reads TGTGCCAGCAGTGTTGGCGGGGGGGCTCCCCGCAATGAGCAGTTCTTC. This codes for CASSVGGGAPRNEQFF.